What follows are 31 T cell receptor beta chains derived from one specimen sequenced in a study of graft-versus-host responses after intestinal transplantation. Repertoires were generated with immunoSEQ multiplex PCR, while TCRdb's copy carries only in-frame clones and drops some. This table has approximately 60,000 clones, 70% to 90% appearing once. The input for sequencing was PBMCs, taken 26 days after transplant. The receptor set was obtained from a human patient who received an intestinal transplant, so some T cells may come from the graft donor.

This chain joins TRBV27 and TRBJ2-7; TRBD1 agrees at 10 bases. V gave up 2 bases and J gave up 3 bases; unmatched junction bases: 1. This CDR3 has 14 residues. Germline loops: CDR1 MNHEY, CDR2 SMNVEV (reference sequence). The CDR3 sequence is CASSLRTGGYEQYF. The DNA of the CDR3 is TGTGCCAGCAGTTTACGGACAGGGGGCTACGAGCAGTACTTC.

This chain uses TRBV11-2 with TRBJ2-3, with 13 bases lining up with TRBD2. Germline CDR1 reads SGHAT; CDR2 reads FQNNGV. The CDR3 runs 17 residues. With 5 bases clipped from V and 2 bases from J, the junction kept 7 bases outside the gene matches. The CDR3 DNA sequence: TGTGCCAGCAGCGGAGGGACTAGCGGGGATATCACAGATACGCAGTATTTT. This gives the protein CASSGGTSGDITDTQYF. The full variable domain, completed using reference TRBV11-2 and TRBJ2-3, is EAGVAQSPRYKIIEKRQSVAFWCNPISGHATLYWYQQILGQGPKLLIQFQNNGVVDDSQLPKDRFSAERLKGVDSTLKIQPAKLEDSAVYLCASSGGTSGDITDTQYFGPGTRLTVL.

The genes are TRBV19 and TRBJ2-7, with unresolved D. This CDR3 has 15 amino acids. In germline, CDR1 is LNHDA, CDR2 SQIVND (reference sequence). Deletions cut 3 bases from V and 0 bases from J, with 12 bases between. This chain's CDR3 is CASSIRHWSSYEQYF. The CDR3 DNA sequence: TGTGCCAGTAGTATTAGGCATTGGAGCTCCTACGAGCAGTACTTC.

V usage is TRBV27 and J usage is TRBJ2-7; tentatively, D is TRBD2 (5 bases). The CDR3 covers 14 residues. V lost 6 bases to trimming and J lost 3 bases, with 15 bases between them. Germline CDR1 and CDR2: MNHEY and SMNVEV (reference sequence). CDR3 coding DNA: TGTGCCAGCAGCCTCCCGGGGAGACACTACGAGCAGTACGTC. This encodes CASSLPGRHYEQYV.

This chain connects TRBV28 to TRBJ1-4; 10 nucleotides agree with TRBD1. V gave up 4 bases and J gave up 8 bases; unmatched junction bases: 7. This CDR3 has 15 residues. Germline lookup yields CDR1 MDHEN and CDR2 SYDVKM. In DNA form, the CDR3 reads TGTGCCAGCAGTTCTTGGGACAGGGGAGAGGAAAAACTGTTTTTT. This sequence encodes CASSSWDRGEEKLFF. Full variable domain (rest looked up from reference TRBV28 and TRBJ1-4): DVKVTQSSRYLVKRTGEKVFLECVQDMDHENMFWYRQDPGLGLRLIYFSYDVKMKEKGDIPEGYSVSREKKERFSLILESASTNQTSMYLCASSSWDRGEEKLFFGSGTQLSVL.

The V gene is TRBV5-4, the J gene TRBJ2-7; 8 nucleotides align to TRBD1. Germline V gene lookup returns CDR1 SGHNT and CDR2 YYREEE (reference sequence). The CDR3 is 13 amino acids. With 2 bases clipped from V and 6 bases from J, the junction kept 4 bases outside the gene matches. The CDR3 protein is CASSFDRGSEQYV. The DNA for the CDR3 is TGTGCCAGCAGCTTTGACAGGGGTAGCGAGCAGTACGTC.

By share, this clone counts as medium-sized. This chain joins TRBV19 and TRBJ1-1, with D perhaps TRBD1 (6 bases). Germline V gene lookup returns CDR1 LNHDA and CDR2 SQIVND (reference sequence). CDR3 length: 13 amino acids. With 5 bases removed from V and 6 bases from J, the gap between germline ends came to 13 bases. CDR3 DNA: TGTGCCAGTAGTGAACGGACAGTCGCTGAAGCTTTCTTT. Translating gives CASSERTVAEAFF.

This chain joins TRBV7-6 and TRBJ2-7; the match to TRBD2 covers 11 bases. The CDR3 runs to 14 residues. The ends lost 5 bases at V and 3 bases at J; junction bases unmatched: 3. Germline CDR1 is SGHVS and CDR2 is FNYEAQ. The DNA for the CDR3 is TGTGCCAGCAGCCGAGGGACTAGCGGCTACGAGCAGTACTTC. It codes for CASSRGTSGYEQYF.

The genes are TRBV20-1 and TRBJ2-7; possibly TRBD2 for D (6 bases). The CDR3 sequence is 11 residues long. Germline CDR1 reads DFQATT; CDR2 reads SNEGSKA (reference sequence). Trimming pared 5 bases from V and 6 bases from J, leaving 11 bases between. The CDR3 nucleotides read TGCAGTGCTGCGGGAACCGGCGAGCAGTACTTC. Protein sequence: CSAAGTGEQYF.

The chain joins TRBV14 to TRBJ1-6; tentatively, D is TRBD1 (5 bases). From germline, CDR1 is SGHDN and CDR2 FVKESK. There are 18 residues in the CDR3. Trimming took off 3 bases at V and 0 bases at J, with 15 bases between the two ends. The DNA for the CDR3 is TGTGCCAGCAGCCAGCACACCAGGGCAGGCTCCTATAATTCACCCCTCCACTTT. Residues: CASSQHTRAGSYNSPLHF.

The chain uses TRBV5-1 and TRBJ2-5; the match to TRBD2 covers 8 bases. Germline CDR1 is SGHRS and CDR2 is YFSETQ. The CDR3 has 16 amino acids. Trimming took 4 bases from V and 2 from J; bases not matched to a gene: 10. The CDR3 sequence: CASSEGWGLDQETQYF. The CDR3 coding sequence is TGCGCCAGCAGCGAGGGGTGGGGACTAGATCAAGAGACCCAGTACTTC.

This sequence joins TRBV9 and TRBJ1-4, with 8 bases matching TRBD1. V was pared by 1 base and J by 6 bases, with 5 bases of the junction left unmatched. CDR3 length: 15 residues. Germline loops: CDR1 SGDLS, CDR2 YYNGEE. The DNA of the CDR3 is TGTGCCAGCAGCGTAAGCGGCAGGGGGCATGAAAAACTGTTTTTT. Amino acids: CASSVSGRGHEKLFF.

This chain links TRBV28 with TRBJ2-5; 7 bases are shared with TRBD1. Germline assignment: CDR1 MDHEN and CDR2 SYDVKM. V lost 5 bases and J lost 1; bases outside the gene matches: 19. The length of the CDR3 is 19 residues. Here the CDR3 reads CASSLPIKPGQLSQETQYF. CDR3 DNA: TGTGCCAGCAGTCTACCTATCAAACCGGGACAGCTATCCCAAGAGACCCAGTACTTC.

The rearrangement links TRBV4-1 to TRBJ2-5; D is perhaps TRBD2 (6 bases). The germline V gene encodes CDR1 MGHRA and CDR2 YSYEKL. This CDR3 region has 15 residues. V lost 0 bases and J lost 5, with 13 bases in between. CDR3 sequence: CASSQDPGLLETQYF. Written as DNA, the CDR3 is TGCGCCAGCAGCCAAGATCCGGGACTTCTGGAGACCCAGTACTTC.

In nucleotides, the CDR3 is TGTGCCAGCAAGGGGGCTGGCAACACTGAAGCTTTCTTT. It is translated as CASKGAGNTEAFF. This chain uses TRBV6-5 with TRBJ1-1, with 7 bases matching TRBD1. CDR3 length equals 13 residues. In germline, CDR1 is MNHEY, CDR2 SVGAGI. Trimming took 7 bases from V and 2 from J; bases not matched to a gene: 4.

The rearrangement joins TRBV6-1 to TRBJ1-1; TRBD1 matches at 9 bases. Germline-derived CDR1 and CDR2 are MNHNS and SASEGT. Trimming at V came to 2 bases and at J to 4 bases, leaving 2 bases not matched to a gene. This CDR3 region has 14 residues. The chain's CDR3 is CASSELQGATEAFF. The CDR3 bases are TGTGCCAGCAGTGAACTACAGGGGGCCACTGAAGCTTTCTTT.

The genes are TRBV28 and TRBJ2-7; D not certain. CDR1 MDHEN and CDR2 SYDVKM come from the germline V gene. The CDR3 is 14 amino acids. Trimming left V 5 bases short and J 1 base short, with 12 bases between. The chain's CDR3 is CASSQVGGSYEQYV. Written as DNA, the CDR3 is TGTGCCAGCAGTCAGGTTGGTGGGTCCTACGAGCAGTACGTC.

V and J are TRBV2 and TRBJ2-3; D gene uncertain. This CDR3 is built from 14 residues. V was clipped by 6 bases and J by 1 base, with 11 bases between them. Germline CDR1 SNHLY, CDR2 FYNNEI. CDR3 protein: CASRSAQGTDTQYF. The CDR3, as DNA: TGTGCCAGCAGATCTGCCCAGGGCACAGATACGCAGTATTTT.

By sample fraction, this clone is medium-sized (0.01 to 0.1%). The chain couples TRBV30 to TRBJ1-4; D is unresolved. CDR3 length: 13 residues. V lost 5 bases and J 4 bases, leaving 11 bases between the germline ends. Germline-derived CDR1 and CDR2 are GTSNPN and SVGIG (reference sequence). CDR3 protein: CAWGGAFNEKLFF. CDR3 sequence (DNA): TGTGCCTGGGGCGGCGCCTTTAATGAAAAACTGTTTTTT.

The V gene is TRBV28, the J gene TRBJ2-1; TRBD2 matches 8 bases. There are 16 residues in the CDR3. V was clipped by 6 bases and J by 5 bases; unmatched bases: 12. In germline, CDR1 is MDHEN, CDR2 SYDVKM. CDR3 nucleotides: TGTGCCAGCAGCCCGGCCGTAGCGGGACGGAACAATGAGCAGTTCTTC. This encodes CASSPAVAGRNNEQFF.

This rearrangement joins TRBV28 to TRBJ2-5; 9 bases agree with TRBD2. Germline values: CDR1 MDHEN, CDR2 SYDVKM. The CDR3 runs to 13 residues. The junction had 0 bases not matched to a gene; V was cut back by 3 bases and J by 4 bases. The chain's CDR3 is CASSFSGGETQYF. DNA for the CDR3: TGTGCCAGCAGTTTTAGCGGGGGAGAGACCCAGTACTTC.

The V gene is TRBV5-4, the J gene TRBJ2-5, with D maybe TRBD2 (6 bases). The CDR3 has 17 amino acids. Germline V gene lookup returns CDR1 SGHNT and CDR2 YYREEE (reference sequence). The V end lost 0 bases, the J end lost 4 bases, and 19 bases lay between the germline ends. The CDR3 DNA is TGTGCCAGCAGCTTGGATTCCCGGGGTTTGGAGGGAGAGACCCAGTACTTC. As protein: CASSLDSRGLEGETQYF.

This clone was seen a handful of times. This rearrangement joins TRBV6-6 to TRBJ2-7; 7 positions agree with TRBD2. Germline V CDR1 and CDR2: MNHNY, SVGAGI (reference sequence). The CDR3 is 10 amino acids. V lost 8 bases and J lost 9; bases outside the gene matches: 4. The CDR3 DNA reads as TGTGCCAGCTATGCGGGGGTGCAGTACTTC. This translates into CASYAGVQYF.

This rearrangement joins TRBV9 to TRBJ2-1; 9 nucleotides line up with TRBD2. V shed 0 bases, J shed 5 bases, and the junction held 3 bases outside the gene matches. This CDR3 has 15 residues. Germline V gene data show CDR1 as SGDLS and CDR2 as YYNGEE. The CDR3 spells CASSVEAGGNNEQFF. In DNA, the CDR3 is TGTGCCAGCAGCGTAGAGGCGGGGGGGAACAATGAGCAGTTCTTC. The whole variable domain, filled in from reference TRBV9 and TRBJ2-1, reads DSGVTQTPKHLITATGQRVTLRCSPRSGDLSVYWYQQSLDQGLQFLIQYYNGEERAKGNILERFSAQQFPDLHSELNLSSLELGDSALYFCASSVEAGGNNEQFFGPGTRLTVL.

The J gene is TRBJ2-3, the V gene TRBV4-1; the match to TRBD1 covers 9 bases. The CDR3 consists of 16 residues. Germline CDR1 and CDR2: MGHRA and YSYEKL. Germline trimming cut 0 bases from V and 5 bases from J; bases unmatched to any gene: 6. The CDR3 DNA sequence: TGCGCCAGCAGCCAAGAAATACAGGGGGCTGGAGATACGCAGTATTTT. As protein: CASSQEIQGAGDTQYF.

This chain uses TRBV28 with TRBJ1-5; 7 bases agree with TRBD1. The CDR3 covers 15 residues. CDR1 and CDR2 (germline): MDHEN, SYDVKM. V lost 3 bases to trimming and J lost 3 bases; unmatched junction nucleotides: 5. The CDR3 here is CASSLGGQPNQPQHF. The CDR3 DNA follows: TGTGCCAGCAGTTTGGGGGGACAGCCCAATCAGCCCCAGCATTTT. Combining the CDR3 with reference TRBV28 and TRBJ1-5 gives the whole variable domain DVKVTQSSRYLVKRTGEKVFLECVQDMDHENMFWYRQDPGLGLRLIYFSYDVKMKEKGDIPEGYSVSREKKERFSLILESASTNQTSMYLCASSLGGQPNQPQHFGDGTRLSIL.

This chain connects TRBV7-6 to TRBJ2-1; 11 positions match TRBD2. Germline CDR1 is SGHVS and CDR2 is FNYEAQ. This CDR3 contains 14 residues. Unmatched junction bases numbered 3, after V lost 0 bases and J lost 11 bases. CDR3 DNA: TGTGCCAGCAGCTTAGCGGGGACTAGCGGCCAGCAGTTCTTC. Its protein is CASSLAGTSGQQFF. The whole variable domain, remainder taken from reference TRBV7-6 and TRBJ2-1, is GAGVSQSPRYKVTKRGQDVALRCDPISGHVSLYWYRQALGQGPEFLTYFNYEAQQDKSGLPNDRFSAERPEGSISTLTIQRTEQRDSAMYRCASSLAGTSGQQFFGPGTRLTVL.

CDR3: CASSSSPGQLYNEQFF. The CDR3 nucleotides read TGTGCCAGCAGCTCCTCCCCGGGACAGCTCTACAATGAGCAGTTCTTC. This chain connects TRBV9 to TRBJ2-1; 7 bases map to TRBD1. The CDR3 runs 16 residues. CDR1 SGDLS and CDR2 YYNGEE come from the germline V gene. V lost 4 bases and J lost 3; bases outside the gene matches: 10.

V gene TRBV6-5 combines with J gene TRBJ1-1, with 7 bases identical to TRBD1. The V gene's germline CDR1 is MNHEY and CDR2 SVGAGI. There are 14 residues in the CDR3. V shed 8 bases and J 2 bases; nucleotides not matched to a gene: 8. CDR3 protein: CASVRDRANTEAFF. Written as DNA, the CDR3 is TGTGCCAGCGTGAGAGACAGGGCAAACACTGAAGCTTTCTTT.

This clone has only one observation. J is TRBJ1-2 and V is TRBV20-1, with unresolved D. This CDR3 is 11 amino acids long. Germline-derived CDR1 and CDR2 are DFQATT and SNEGSKA (reference sequence). With 0 bases removed from V and 4 bases from J, the gap between germline ends came to 3 bases. This chain's CDR3 is CSARDGYGYTF. DNA of the CDR3: TGCAGTGCTAGAGACGGCTATGGCTACACCTTC.

The chain links TRBV6-1 to TRBJ1-4; D unclear. Trimming removed 7 bases from V and 12 bases from J, with 12 bases in between. Per germline, CDR1 MNHNS and CDR2 SASEGT. CDR3 size: 11 residues. CDR3 loop: CASIGGPELFF. The CDR3 nucleotides are TGTGCCAGCATCGGCGGCCCGGAACTGTTTTTT.